The 12 T cell receptor beta chains below were found in one sample sequenced in a study of cytomegalovirus exposure and HLA in healthy donors. Primers included in the PCR were 60 Vbeta and 13 Jbeta primers. This table comes from immunoSEQ multiplex PCR, and its TCRdb copy is limited to in-frame clones, with some not included. The data hold approximately 160,000 clones, with roughly four fifths observed a single time. Sequenced material: PBMCs. The receptor source for this set is a woman aged 50 to 60 in good health and CMV-seropositive.

A remark on this clone: Within the sample, other DNA sequences also encode this same CDR3. This chain links TRBV5-4 with TRBJ2-5, with 7 bases identical to TRBD2. There are 14 residues in the CDR3. Trimming at V came to 0 bases and at J to 5 bases, leaving 4 bases not matched to a gene. Germline V CDR1 and CDR2: SGHNT, YYREEE (reference sequence). The CDR3 sequence: CASSLGGGGETQYF. The CDR3 DNA sequence: TGTGCCAGCAGCTTGGGCGGGGGAGGCGAGACCCAGTACTTC.

The rearrangement joins TRBV7-9 to TRBJ2-3; 9 nucleotides line up with TRBD1. CDR3 length: 16 residues. V shed 5 bases and J 4 bases; nucleotides not matched to a gene: 10. Looked up from germline, CDR1 is SEHNR and CDR2 is FQNEAQ (reference sequence). CDR3 protein: CASSTTDRGSADTQYF. The CDR3 DNA reads as TGTGCCAGCAGCACCACGGACAGGGGTAGCGCAGATACGCAGTATTTT.

This chain joins TRBV5-1 and TRBJ1-1; no clear D. Germline CDR1 and CDR2: SGHRS and YFSETQ. Trimming removed 6 bases from V and 0 bases from J, with 9 bases in between. The CDR3 is 13 amino acids. CDR3 sequence: CASKVELNTEAFF. The CDR3, as DNA: TGCGCCAGCAAGGTGGAGTTGAACACTGAAGCTTTCTTT.

This chain connects TRBV6-1 to TRBJ1-6, with TRBD1 as a possible D gene (5 bases). The CDR3 length is 15 residues. V was trimmed by 7 bases and J by 2 bases, leaving 12 bases between them. The germline V gene has CDR1 MNHNS and CDR2 SASEGT. The CDR3 nucleotides are TGTGCCAGCATCTTAAAGACAGCCTATAATTCACCCCTCCACTTT. Its translation: CASILKTAYNSPLHF.

This chain links TRBV7-3 with TRBJ2-3, with D unclear. Trimming took 2 bases from V and 1 from J, leaving 10 bases between them. Germline CDR1 and CDR2: SGHTA and FQGTGA. The CDR3 totals 15 residues. In DNA form, the CDR3 reads TGTGCCAGCAGCTTACGAAACCGGGGCACAGATACGCAGTATTTT. Translation: CASSLRNRGTDTQYF. The entire variable domain, with the rest obtained from reference TRBV7-3 and TRBJ2-3, is as follows: GAGVSQTPSNKVTEKGKYVELRCDPISGHTALYWYRQSLGQGPEFLIYFQGTGAADDSGLPNDRFFAVRPEGSVSTLKIQRTERGDSAVYLCASSLRNRGTDTQYFGPGTRLTVL.

Notes on this clone: At one end, the junction sequence differs from germline, possibly due to a read error. J is TRBJ1-5 and V is TRBV10-2; 9 nucleotides align to TRBD1. This CDR3 has 17 amino acids. Per germline, CDR1 WSHSY and CDR2 SAAADI. The CDR3 nucleotides are TGCGCCGGCAGGGAGGACAGGGGAGTAAATAGCAATCAGCCCCAGCATTTT. This encodes CAGREDRGVNSNQPQHF.

This chain joins TRBV14 and TRBJ1-4, with 8 bases that match TRBD1. Germline loops: CDR1 SGHDN, CDR2 FVKESK. The CDR3 consists of 16 residues. Unmatched junction bases numbered 6, after V lost 4 bases and J lost 2 bases. CDR3 nucleotides: TGTGCCAGCAGCCTCGTTCGGACAGGGACTAATGAAAAACTGTTTTTT. Its protein is CASSLVRTGTNEKLFF.

Points on this clone: Other DNA variants within this sample encode the same CDR3. In nucleotides, the CDR3 is TGCGCCAGCAGCCAGCAGGGGGGCACCGGGGAGCTGTTTTTT. Its protein product is CASSQQGGTGELFF. The chain has TRBV5-1 and TRBJ2-2; TRBD1 might be the D (7 bases). V lost 4 bases and J lost 4, with 11 bases in between. Germline lookup yields CDR1 SGHRS and CDR2 YFSETQ. This CDR3 contains 14 residues.

The CDR3 region is CASGGRGGNEQFF. CDR3 nucleotides: TGCGCCAGCGGGGGTAGGGGAGGGAATGAGCAGTTCTTC. The chain links TRBV5-1 to TRBJ2-1; 7 bases align to TRBD2. The CDR3 runs 13 residues. Germline CDR1 reads SGHRS; CDR2 reads YFSETQ. V gave up 7 bases and J gave up 7 bases; unmatched junction bases: 8.

This chain uses TRBV7-2 with TRBJ2-5; maybe TRBD2 (5 bases). V was cut by 3 bases and J by 1 base, with 9 bases left in between. CDR1 is SGHTA, CDR2 FQGNSA, per germline. The CDR3 has 14 residues. CDR3 loop: CASSFRAAQETQYF. CDR3 in DNA: TGTGCCAGCAGCTTCCGAGCGGCCCAAGAGACCCAGTACTTC.

This chain uses TRBV5-1 with TRBJ2-1; TRBD1 matches at 7 bases. The CDR3 covers 13 residues. The V and J ends lost 5 bases and 6 bases, in that order; junction bases with no gene match: 5. From germline, CDR1 is SGHRS and CDR2 YFSETQ. The DNA for the CDR3 is TGCGCCAGCAGATACGGACAGGCCAATGAGCAGTTCTTC. It is translated as CASRYGQANEQFF.

The chain recombines TRBV30 with TRBJ1-6, with 8 nucleotides matching TRBD1. The CDR3 contains 14 residues. V lost 0 bases, J lost 10 bases, and 5 bases stayed unmatched. Per the germline V gene, CDR1 is GTSNPN and CDR2 is SVGIG (reference sequence). CDR3 residues: CAWSVRQGASPLHF. CDR3 bases: TGTGCCTGGAGTGTACGGCAGGGGGCCTCACCCCTCCACTTT.